Shown below are 21 T cell receptor beta chains from a single sample sequenced in a study of Ad26.COV2.S vaccination and SARS-CoV-2 variants. Stated treatment: around 19 received Ad26.COV2.S at low or high dose, single or two shots; about five received placebo; per-sample allocation not given. Sampling occurred on day 63 after the first vaccine or placebo injection. Sequencing was performed with immunoSEQ multiplex PCR; in TCRdb, only in-frame clones are kept and a portion is missing. The sample consists of 290,000 or so clones, about 90% of them appearing once. Sequencing was performed on peripheral blood, taken in a trial of Ad26.COV2.S vaccine versus placebo. The receptors were gathered from a person aged 18-65 years who received the Ad26.COV2.S COVID-19 vaccine or a placebo.

A few counts support this clone. The chain recombines TRBV12-3 or TRBV12-4 with TRBJ1-2, with a possible D match to TRBD1 (6 bases). The CDR3 covers 13 residues. V dropped 7 bases and J dropped 4 bases, with 13 bases sitting between them. CDR3 loop: CASNLGGGYGYTF. CDR3 sequence (DNA): TGTGCCAGCAATCTAGGGGGGGGCTATGGCTACACCTTC.

The count of this clone is one. This CDR3 is CASSSGQGAWSEQFF. The CDR3 DNA is TGTGCCAGCAGTTCGGGACAGGGGGCTTGGAGTGAGCAGTTCTTC. The genes are TRBV6-5 and TRBJ2-1; TRBD1 matches 12 bases. The CDR3 runs to 15 residues. CDR1 is MNHEY, CDR2 SVGAGI, per germline. V was pared by 4 bases and J by 9 bases, with 7 bases of the junction left unmatched.

This clone was found a few times. The chain recombines TRBV19 with TRBJ1-5, with a weak D call TRBD1 (5 bases). Germline loops: CDR1 LNHDA, CDR2 SQIVND (reference sequence). The V end was cut by 5 bases, the J end by 1 base, with 12 bases between. The CDR3 is 15 amino acids. The CDR3 loop is CASSYPGLSNQPQHF. The CDR3, as DNA: TGTGCCAGTAGTTATCCGGGACTGAGCAATCAGCCCCAGCATTTT.

The CDR3 sequence: CASSTGTGGYEQYF. Here the CDR3 DNA reads TGTGCCAGCAGCACCGGGACAGGGGGCTACGAGCAGTACTTC. The J gene is TRBJ2-7, the V gene TRBV6-5; TRBD1 matches 11 bases. The CDR3 is 14 amino acids. The V and J ends lost 6 bases and 3 bases, in that order; junction bases with no gene match: 4. Germline-derived CDR1 and CDR2 are MNHEY and SVGAGI.

The rearrangement uses TRBV12-3 or TRBV12-4 and TRBJ1-2; 9 bases fit TRBD1. CDR3 size: 13 residues. V shed 6 bases and J 6 bases; nucleotides not matched to a gene: 5. CDR3 protein: CASSNDRGNGYTF. CDR3 DNA: TGTGCCAGCAGCAACGACAGGGGGAATGGCTACACCTTC.

This rearrangement joins TRBV3-1 (or the pseudogene TRBV3-2) to TRBJ2-3; maybe TRBD2 (5 bases). Deletions cut 8 bases from V and 4 bases from J, with 19 bases between. This CDR3 region has 15 residues. Germline CDR1 and CDR2: LGHDT and YNNKEL (reference sequence). CDR3 protein: CASRSDFTQADTQYF. The CDR3 DNA reads as TGTGCCAGCCGCTCGGACTTCACGCAAGCAGATACGCAGTATTTT.

The chain links TRBV5-1 to TRBJ1-5, with TRBD1 matching over 7 bases. Trimming took 2 bases from V and 5 from J; bases not matched to a gene: 4. Germline CDR1 reads SGHRS; CDR2 reads YFSETQ. The CDR3 runs 14 residues. Written as DNA, the CDR3 is TGCGCCAGCAGCTTTGGACAGGTTGATCAGCCCCAGCATTTT. It is translated as CASSFGQVDQPQHF.

The chain couples TRBV5-1 to TRBJ2-7, with 7 bases identical to TRBD2. CDR3 size: 16 residues. Germline V gives CDR1 SGHRS, CDR2 YFSETQ. V lost 2 bases to trimming and J lost 3 bases; unmatched junction nucleotides: 11. CDR3: CASSLYPRLANYEQYF. The CDR3 region has the DNA TGCGCCAGCAGCTTATACCCCCGACTAGCCAACTACGAGCAGTACTTC.

This rearrangement joins TRBV7-2 to TRBJ1-1; D ambiguous. Germline V gene sequence: CDR1 SGHTA, CDR2 FQGNSA. This CDR3 has 14 residues. Trimming took off 1 base at V and 6 bases at J, with 12 bases between the two ends. The CDR3 is CASSLEFWAAEAFF. DNA for the CDR3: TGTGCCAGCAGCTTAGAGTTTTGGGCTGCTGAAGCTTTCTTT.

The rearrangement joins TRBV3-1 (or the pseudogene TRBV3-2) to TRBJ1-3, with D hard to call. The V gene lost 1 base and the J gene lost 0 bases, with 7 bases spanning the gap. The CDR3 extends over 15 amino acids. CDR1 and CDR2 (germline): LGHDT, YNNKEL (reference sequence). The CDR3 loop is CASSQAIGSGNTIYF. Written as DNA, the CDR3 is TGTGCCAGCAGCCAAGCCATCGGCTCTGGAAACACCATATATTTT.

The chain employs TRBV25-1 and TRBJ1-2, with a weak D call TRBD1 (5 bases). The germline CDR1 and CDR2 sequences are MGHDK and SYGVNS. This CDR3 has 14 residues. V was cut by 7 bases and J by 4 bases, with 16 bases left in between. CDR3 sequence: CASMGGDGRYGYTF. CDR3 DNA: TGTGCCAGCATGGGGGGGGATGGGCGCTATGGCTACACCTTC.

The J gene is TRBJ2-1, the V gene TRBV12-3 or TRBV12-4; D might be TRBD1 (5 bases). The V gene lost 5 bases and the J gene lost 4 bases, with 9 bases spanning the gap. The CDR3 contains 13 residues. The DNA of the CDR3 is TGTGCCAGCAGTAAAGACAGTTACAATGAGCAGTTCTTC. Its translation is CASSKDSYNEQFF.

This sequence joins TRBV19 and TRBJ1-5, with TRBD1 matching 7 bases. Germline trimming cut 6 bases from V and 0 bases from J; bases unmatched to any gene: 5. In germline, CDR1 is LNHDA, CDR2 SQIVND (reference sequence). The CDR3 has 15 amino acids. The CDR3 loop reads CASSQGGYSNQPQHF. The CDR3 coding sequence is TGTGCCAGTAGCCAGGGGGGCTATAGCAATCAGCCCCAGCATTTT.

The chain's CDR3 is CASSSRTSGNYEQYF. Written as DNA, the CDR3 is TGTGCCAGCAGTTCCCGGACTAGCGGGAATTACGAGCAGTACTTC. This chain links TRBV6-5 with TRBJ2-7; 12 bases match TRBD2. Losses at the gene ends were 4 bases for V and 4 bases for J; bases not matched to a gene: 5. The CDR3 extends over 15 amino acids. Germline lookup yields CDR1 MNHEY and CDR2 SVGAGI.

This clone was detected a few times. J is TRBJ1-5 and V is TRBV6-2 or TRBV6-3; TRBD1 matches 10 bases. This CDR3 contains 19 residues. Unmatched junction bases numbered 14, after V lost 4 bases and J lost 2 bases. CDR1 is MNHEY, CDR2 SVGEGT, per germline. The chain's CDR3 is CASSFPGTGVKGGNQPQHF. DNA of the CDR3: TGTGCCAGCAGTTTCCCCGGGACAGGGGTTAAGGGTGGCAATCAGCCCCAGCATTTT.

This rearrangement joins TRBV30 to TRBJ2-1; D remains unclear. Trimming left V 4 bases short and J 2 bases short, with 18 bases between. CDR1 and CDR2 from the germline V gene are GTSNPN and SVGIG (reference sequence). This CDR3 comprises 16 residues. The DNA of the CDR3 is TGTGCCTGGAACCTAGTGCCCCCGGCTACCTACAATGAGCAGTTCTTC. Its protein is CAWNLVPPATYNEQFF. Drawing the rest from reference TRBV30 and TRBJ2-1, the complete variable domain is SQTIHQWPATLVQPVGSPLSLECTVEGTSNPNLYWYRQAAGRGLQLLFYSVGIGQISSEVPQNLSASRPQDRQFILSSKKLLLSDSGFYLCAWNLVPPATYNEQFFGPGTRLTVL.

The chain carries TRBV12-3 or TRBV12-4 and TRBJ1-1, with unresolved D. Between the trimmed V and J ends, which lost 8 bases and 0 bases, there was a span of 10 bases. The CDR3 has 13 amino acids. The CDR3 DNA reads as TGTGCCAGCCAATTTAAGTTGAACACTGAAGCTTTCTTT. Its protein is CASQFKLNTEAFF.

The chain couples TRBV28 to TRBJ2-2; tentatively, D is TRBD2 (6 bases). This CDR3 region has 15 residues. Germline V gene sequence: CDR1 MDHEN, CDR2 SYDVKM. V was cut by 6 bases and J by 6 bases, with 17 bases left in between. Here the CDR3 DNA reads TGTGCCAGCAGCCCCGCACAGGAGGGCGCCGGGGAGCTGTTTTTT. Protein product: CASSPAQEGAGELFF.

V usage is TRBV3-1 (or the pseudogene TRBV3-2) and J usage is TRBJ2-1, with TRBD1 matching over 7 bases. Germline V gives CDR1 LGHDT, CDR2 YNNKEL (reference sequence). V dropped 3 bases and J dropped 10; count of bases not matched to a gene: 15. The CDR3 is made up of 16 amino acids. The CDR3 nucleotides are TGTGCCAGCAGCCATTTAATCCGGGACAGACTTGGGGAGCAGTTCTTC. This sequence encodes CASSHLIRDRLGEQFF.

The rearrangement joins TRBV27 to TRBJ2-3; no reliable D call. CDR3 size: 13 residues. Trimming removed 6 bases from V and 0 bases from J, with 7 bases in between. Germline assignment: CDR1 MNHEY and CDR2 SMNVEV (reference sequence). The CDR3 bases are TGTGCCAGCAGCCTCCGCAGCACAGATACGCAGTATTTT. Translated: CASSLRSTDTQYF.

V gene TRBV11-3 combines with J gene TRBJ2-3, with D uncertain. The V gene lost 1 base and the J gene lost 0 bases, with 5 bases spanning the gap. Per the germline V gene, CDR1 is SGHNT and CDR2 is YENEEA. The CDR3 runs to 14 residues. The CDR3 nucleotides read TGTGCCAGCAGCTTAGGTCGTAGCACAGATACGCAGTATTTT. Amino acid sequence: CASSLGRSTDTQYF.